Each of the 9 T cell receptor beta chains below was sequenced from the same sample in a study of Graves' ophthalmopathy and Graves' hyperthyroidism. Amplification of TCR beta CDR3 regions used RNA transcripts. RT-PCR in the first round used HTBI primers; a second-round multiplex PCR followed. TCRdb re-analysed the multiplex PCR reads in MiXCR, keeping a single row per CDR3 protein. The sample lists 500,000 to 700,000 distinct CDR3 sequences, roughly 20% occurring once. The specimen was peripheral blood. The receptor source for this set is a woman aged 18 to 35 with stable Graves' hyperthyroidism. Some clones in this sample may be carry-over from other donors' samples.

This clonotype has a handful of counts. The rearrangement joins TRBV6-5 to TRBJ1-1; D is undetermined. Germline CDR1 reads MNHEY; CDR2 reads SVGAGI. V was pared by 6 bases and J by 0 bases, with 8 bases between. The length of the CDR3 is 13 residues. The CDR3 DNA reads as TGTGCCAGCAGGTATGGGATGAACACTGAAGCTTTCTTT. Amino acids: CASRYGMNTEAFF.

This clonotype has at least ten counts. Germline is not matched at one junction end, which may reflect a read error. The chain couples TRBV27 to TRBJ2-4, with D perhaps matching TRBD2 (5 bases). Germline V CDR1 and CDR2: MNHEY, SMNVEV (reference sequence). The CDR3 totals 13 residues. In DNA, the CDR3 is TGTGCCAGCACTGAACTCAACGGGAACATTAAGTACTTC. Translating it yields CASTELNGNIKYF.

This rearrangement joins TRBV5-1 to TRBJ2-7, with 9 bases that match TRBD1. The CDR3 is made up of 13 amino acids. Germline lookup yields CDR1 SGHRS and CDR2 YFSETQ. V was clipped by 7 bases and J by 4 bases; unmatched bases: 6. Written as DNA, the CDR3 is TGCGCCAGCGGAACAGGGGGCGGATACGAGCAGTACTTC. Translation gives CASGTGGGYEQYF.

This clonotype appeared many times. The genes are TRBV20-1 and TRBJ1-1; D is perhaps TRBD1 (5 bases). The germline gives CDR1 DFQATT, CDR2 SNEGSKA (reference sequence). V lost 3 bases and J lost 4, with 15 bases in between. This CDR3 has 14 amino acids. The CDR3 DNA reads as TGCAGTGCTAGTGACCCAGGGTTTGTCACTGAAGCTTTCTTT. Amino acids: CSASDPGFVTEAFF.

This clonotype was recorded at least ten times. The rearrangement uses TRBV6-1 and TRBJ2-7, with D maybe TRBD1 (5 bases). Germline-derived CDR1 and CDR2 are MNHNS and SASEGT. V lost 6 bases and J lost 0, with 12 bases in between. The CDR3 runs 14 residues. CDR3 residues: CASRRTPSSYEQYF. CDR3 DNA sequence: TGTGCCAGCAGACGGACACCGAGCTCCTACGAGCAGTACTTC.

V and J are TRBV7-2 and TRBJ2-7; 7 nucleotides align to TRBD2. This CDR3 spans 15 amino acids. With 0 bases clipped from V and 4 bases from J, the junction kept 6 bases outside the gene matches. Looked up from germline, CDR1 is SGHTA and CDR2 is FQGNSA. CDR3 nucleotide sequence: TGTGCCAGCAGCTTAGCGGGGAGGGGATTATACGAGCAGTACTTC. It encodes CASSLAGRGLYEQYF.

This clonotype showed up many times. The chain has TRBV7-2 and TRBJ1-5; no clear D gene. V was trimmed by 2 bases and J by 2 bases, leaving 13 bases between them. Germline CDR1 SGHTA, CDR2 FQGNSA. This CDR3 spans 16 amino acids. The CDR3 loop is CASSLMEDCGNQPQHF. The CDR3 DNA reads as TGTGCCAGCAGCTTAATGGAGGATTGCGGCAATCAGCCCCAGCATTTT.

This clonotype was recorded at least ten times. The CDR3 DNA sequence: TGTGCCAGCAGCTCCTGGACAGATAATTCACCCCTCCACTTT. Its translation is CASSSWTDNSPLHF. The chain joins TRBV5-6 to TRBJ1-6, with D tentatively TRBD1 (6 bases). The germline V gene has CDR1 SGHDT and CDR2 YYEEEE. V lost 3 bases and J lost 5, with 9 bases in between. The CDR3 has 14 amino acids.

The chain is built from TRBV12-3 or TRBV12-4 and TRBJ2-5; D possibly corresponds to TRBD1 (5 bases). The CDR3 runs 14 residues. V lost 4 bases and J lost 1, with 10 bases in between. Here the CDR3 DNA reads TGTGCCAGCAGTTCTACAGGATCCCAAGAGACCCAGTACTTC. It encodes CASSSTGSQETQYF.